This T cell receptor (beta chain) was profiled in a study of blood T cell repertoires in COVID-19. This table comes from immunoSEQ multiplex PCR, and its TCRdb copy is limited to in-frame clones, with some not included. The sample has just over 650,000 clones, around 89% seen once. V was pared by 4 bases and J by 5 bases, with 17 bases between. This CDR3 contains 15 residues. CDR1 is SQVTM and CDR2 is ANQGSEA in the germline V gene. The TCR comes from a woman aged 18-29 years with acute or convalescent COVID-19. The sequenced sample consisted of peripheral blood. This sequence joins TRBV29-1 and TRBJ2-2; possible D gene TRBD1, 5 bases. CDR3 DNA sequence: TGCAGCGTTGGTCTAGGCAGGGTCGGTACCGGGGAGCTGTTTTTT. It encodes CSVGLGRVGTGELFF.